The 15 T cell receptor beta chains reported below all come from one sample, sequenced in a study of blood T cell repertoires in COVID-19. Some clones are missing from TCRdb's copy, which holds only in-frame ones; the method was immunoSEQ multiplex PCR. The data hold some 330,000 clones, with 65% to 90% observed a single time. The sample was PBMCs or T cells enriched from blood (not recorded which). The receptors were sampled from a man aged 25 to 45 who had recovered from COVID-19.

The genes are TRBV5-1 and TRBJ1-6, with TRBD1 as a possible D gene (6 bases). Germline V gene sequence: CDR1 SGHRS, CDR2 YFSETQ. V was cut by 0 bases and J by 9 bases, with 16 bases left in between. The CDR3 length is 16 residues. CDR3 sequence: CASSLDGAGASSPLHF. In nucleotides, the CDR3 is TGCGCCAGCAGCTTGGATGGGGCGGGGGCGAGTTCACCCCTCCACTTT. The whole variable domain, remainder taken from reference TRBV5-1 and TRBJ1-6, is KAGVTQTPRYLIKTRGQQVTLSCSPISGHRSVSWYQQTPGQGLQFLFEYFSETQRNKGNFPGRFSGRQFSNSRSEMNVSTLELGDSALYLCASSLDGAGASSPLHFGNGTRLTVT.

The chain is built from TRBV3-1 (or the pseudogene TRBV3-2) and TRBJ1-2; 10 nucleotides agree with TRBD1. CDR1 and CDR2 (germline): LGHDT, YNNKEL (reference sequence). V lost 0 bases and J lost 2; bases outside the gene matches: 6. CDR3 size: 17 residues. CDR3 coding DNA: TGTGCCAGCAGCCAAGAGGAGACAGGGGGCCGGAACTATGGCTACACCTTC. It encodes CASSQEETGGRNYGYTF.

V is TRBV27 and J is TRBJ2-1; TRBD1 matches 8 bases. The CDR3 spans 14 residues. Germline V lookup: CDR1 MNHEY, CDR2 SMNVEV (reference sequence). Losses at the gene ends were 9 bases for V and 8 bases for J; bases not matched to a gene: 12. The CDR3 is CASGEGRGQDEQFF. The CDR3, as DNA: TGTGCCAGTGGCGAGGGCCGGGGACAGGATGAGCAGTTCTTC.

The chain recombines TRBV30 with TRBJ2-4, with TRBD2 identical over 8 bases. The CDR3 sequence is 17 residues long. Looked up from germline, CDR1 is GTSNPN and CDR2 is SVGIG (reference sequence). J gave up 0 bases and V 0 bases, and 7 bases lay outside the gene matches. The CDR3 DNA sequence: TGTGCCTGGAGTGTACGAGTAGCGGGGCTAGCCAAAAACATTCAGTACTTC. Encoded protein: CAWSVRVAGLAKNIQYF.

The V and J genes are TRBV28 and TRBJ2-3; 8 bases map to TRBD2. V gave up 5 bases and J gave up 5 bases; unmatched junction bases: 15. In germline, CDR1 is MDHEN, CDR2 SYDVKM. The CDR3 covers 17 residues. The CDR3 reads CASSGLGGGRRLDTQYF. Here the CDR3 DNA reads TGTGCCAGCAGTGGACTCGGGGGGGGCCGAAGGTTAGATACGCAGTATTTT.

J is TRBJ2-7 and V is TRBV24-1; 9 nucleotides line up with TRBD1. From germline, CDR1 is KGHDR and CDR2 SFDVKD. CDR3 length: 17 residues. The J segment lost 4 bases and the V segment lost 3 bases, leaving 12 bases of the junction unmatched. DNA of the CDR3: TGTGCCACCAGTGATGAAGGGACAGGGAATACCCGATACGAGCAGTACTTC. It translates to CATSDEGTGNTRYEQYF.

The CDR3 sequence is CASSPPAYEQYF. CDR3 nucleotides: TGTGCCAGCAGCCCCCCAGCCTACGAGCAGTACTTC. The chain carries TRBV7-2 and TRBJ2-7; D not resolved. Germline CDR1 and CDR2: SGHTA and FQGNSA. The CDR3 is 12 residues long. V lost 5 bases, J lost 2 bases, and 7 bases lay in between.

The genes are TRBV23-1 and TRBJ2-3; 9 nucleotides align to TRBD1. TRBV23-1 falls under the ORF class, with uncertain function. The junction had 7 bases not matched to a gene; V was cut back by 8 bases and J by 4 bases. This CDR3 has 14 residues. The CDR3 DNA sequence: TGCGCCAGCCTTGGACAGGGGAGGGCAGATACGCAGTATTTT. It specifies CASLGQGRADTQYF.

This clone has more than one count but fewer than ten. The rearrangement joins TRBV10-1 to TRBJ1-1, with a possible D match to TRBD1 (6 bases). Germline V lookup: CDR1 WNHNN, CDR2 SYGVQD (reference sequence). The CDR3 runs 12 residues. Trimming left V 6 bases short and J 5 bases short, with 10 bases between. CDR3 in DNA: TGCGCCAGCAGCGCCCAGGGGACTGAAGCTTTCTTT. It yields the protein CASSAQGTEAFF.

This clone was recorded once. The V gene is TRBV5-1, the J gene TRBJ2-1; the D gene is possibly TRBD1 (6 bases). V lost 4 bases and J lost 8, with 22 bases in between. CDR1 is SGHRS and CDR2 is YFSETQ in the germline V gene. The CDR3 contains 16 residues. The CDR3 protein is CASSARGTGLRDEQFF. CDR3 nucleotides: TGCGCCAGCAGCGCCCGCGGAACAGGGTTAAGGGATGAGCAGTTCTTC. Filled out from reference TRBV5-1 and TRBJ2-1, the complete variable domain reads KAGVTQTPRYLIKTRGQQVTLSCSPISGHRSVSWYQQTPGQGLQFLFEYFSETQRNKGNFPGRFSGRQFSNSRSEMNVSTLELGDSALYLCASSARGTGLRDEQFFGPGTRLTVL.

The V and J genes are TRBV28 and TRBJ2-7; D may be TRBD2 (5 bases). There are 13 residues in the CDR3. Germline V gene sequence: CDR1 MDHEN, CDR2 SYDVKM. Trimming took 3 bases from V and 0 from J, leaving 6 bases between them. In DNA, the CDR3 is TGTGCCAGCAGTTTTACTAGCTCCTACGAGCAGTACTTC. Translating gives CASSFTSSYEQYF. The full variable domain, in which reference TRBV28 and TRBJ2-7 provide the parts outside the CDR3, is DVKVTQSSRYLVKRTGEKVFLECVQDMDHENMFWYRQDPGLGLRLIYFSYDVKMKEKGDIPEGYSVSREKKERFSLILESASTNQTSMYLCASSFTSSYEQYFGPGTRLTVT.

This sequence joins TRBV7-2 and TRBJ2-3; D call uncertain. V lost 2 bases and J 3 bases, leaving 6 bases between the germline ends. The CDR3 consists of 13 residues. Germline CDR1 SGHTA, CDR2 FQGNSA. The chain's CDR3 is CASSLLRTDTQYF. In DNA form, the CDR3 reads TGTGCCAGCAGCTTACTACGGACAGATACGCAGTATTTT.

The genes are TRBV3-1 (or the pseudogene TRBV3-2) and TRBJ2-1, with 7 bases lining up with TRBD2. Per germline, CDR1 LGHDT and CDR2 YNNKEL (reference sequence). Trimming cost V 4 bases and J 9 bases; bases outside gene matches: 0. The CDR3 spans 11 residues. The CDR3 here is CASSRGGEQFF. The CDR3 region has the DNA TGTGCCAGCAGCCGGGGGGGTGAGCAGTTCTTC.

This rearrangement joins TRBV7-9 to TRBJ1-2; D possibly corresponds to TRBD1 (6 bases). V lost 5 bases and J 4 bases, leaving 17 bases between the germline ends. CDR3 size: 15 residues. Germline V gives CDR1 SEHNR, CDR2 FQNEAQ (reference sequence). The CDR3 DNA follows: TGTGCCAGCAGCCCAGCCGGCGGACAGTTCTATGGCTACACCTTC. This encodes CASSPAGGQFYGYTF.

The chain uses TRBV7-9 and TRBJ2-3, with TRBD2 identical over 12 bases. With 5 bases clipped from V and 7 bases from J, the junction kept 10 bases outside the gene matches. This CDR3 is 16 amino acids long. Germline CDR1 SEHNR, CDR2 FQNEAQ (reference sequence). The CDR3, as DNA: TGTGCCAGCAGCCCTGCTAGCGGGAGGGCCTACAATACGCAGTATTTT. Translated: CASSPASGRAYNTQYF. Drawing the rest from reference TRBV7-9 and TRBJ2-3, the complete variable domain is DTGVSQNPRHKITKRGQNVTFRCDPISEHNRLYWYRQTLGQGPEFLTYFQNEAQLEKSRLLSDRFSAERPKGSFSTLEIQRTEQGDSAMYLCASSPASGRAYNTQYFGPGTRLTVL.